The source of this T cell receptor beta chain is a study of blood T cells in healthy people across ages. Turning to the study itself: Per two T cells, template switching captured roughly one barcoded beta molecule. Study-wide points: Older age went with lower TCR beta diversity per million T cells, in a roughly linear way.

Those donating, healthy Caucasian individuals from Russia, were aged roughly 6 to 90. Details on this clonotype: Its antigen is unknown.

Using a J-beta primer mix together with a sample-barcoded 5' primer, a second PCR was run for roughly 7 to 11 cycles. No fewer than 3 million CDR3-containing paired-end reads came from each sample. TCRdb passed the 5' RACE reads through MiXCR, listing each CDR3 protein once. The data contain some 1.8 million distinct CDR3 sequences, around 40% of them seen just once; the ten biggest clones take up 23%. CDR1 SEHNR and CDR2 FQNEAQ come from the germline V gene (reference sequence). This CDR3 is built from 13 residues. Trimming took off 3 bases at V and 8 bases at J, with 10 bases between the two ends. V gene TRBV7-9 combines with J gene TRBJ2-2; D unclear. The TCR comes from a human donor in good health. Input material: blood. CDR3 sequence reads: CASSFLDIGELFF. CDR3 coding DNA: TGTGCCAGCAGCTTCCTTGACATAGGGGAGCTGTTTTTT. Based on the CDR3 plus reference TRBV7-9 and TRBJ2-2, the full variable domain is DTGVSQNPRHKITKRGQNVTFRCDPISEHNRLYWYRQTLGQGPEFLTYFQNEAQLEKSRLLSDRFSAERPKGSFSTLEIQRTEQGDSAMYLCASSFLDIGELFFGEGSRLTVL.